This note documents a single T cell receptor (beta chain) sequence. These data are taken from a study of control samples from healthy donors and cancer patients. Germline V gene lookup returns CDR1 MNHNY and CDR2 SVGAGI (reference sequence). The CDR3 runs to 13 residues. The germline V and J ends were trimmed by 6 bases and 4 bases, with 12 bases remaining between them. This table comes from immunoSEQ multiplex PCR, and its TCRdb copy is limited to in-frame clones, with some not included. The sample consists of approximately 79,000 clones, approximately 91% of them appearing once. This chain connects TRBV6-6 to TRBJ1-2, with no clear D. The sequence was collected from a man aged 45-60 years in good health. Sequencing was performed on blood. CDR3 nucleotide sequence: TGTGCCAGCAGGGCGGGGAGTAGCTATGGCTACACCTTC. It encodes CASRAGSSYGYTF.